This entry lists 8 T cell receptor beta chains sequenced from one sample in a study of shared clonotypes between healthy human individuals. Generated by immunoSEQ multiplex PCR, the TCRdb table keeps only in-frame clones and is missing some. The data hold fewer than 1.6 million clones, with around 98.5% observed a single time. The specimen sequenced was naive CD4+ T cells sorted from blood. As for subset: CD45RA+ positively selected. These receptors all stem from a man in his thirties or forties in good health.

With respect to this clone: The same CDR3 also results from other DNA sequences found in this sample. The chain employs TRBV9 and TRBJ2-1; no reliable D call. The V end was cut by 0 bases, the J end by 1 base, with 5 bases between. Germline V gene lookup returns CDR1 SGDLS and CDR2 YYNGEE. The CDR3 totals 14 residues. CDR3: CASSVVGSYNEQFF. CDR3 coding DNA: TGTGCCAGCAGCGTAGTCGGGTCCTACAATGAGCAGTTCTTC. Combining the CDR3 with reference TRBV9 and TRBJ2-1 gives the whole variable domain DSGVTQTPKHLITATGQRVTLRCSPRSGDLSVYWYQQSLDQGLQFLIQYYNGEERAKGNILERFSAQQFPDLHSELNLSSLELGDSALYFCASSVVGSYNEQFFGPGTRLTVL.

In DNA form, the CDR3 reads TGTGCCAGCAGTCTCTACCAAGGACAGGGGGACAATGAGCAGTTCTTC. It yields the protein CASSLYQGQGDNEQFF. This chain uses TRBV27 with TRBJ2-1, with TRBD1 matching over 10 bases. Germline CDR1 and CDR2: MNHEY and SMNVEV (reference sequence). This CDR3 is built from 16 residues. The trim removed 5 bases at V and 5 bases at J, leaving 9 bases unmatched.

This clone came up once. This rearrangement joins TRBV6-6 to TRBJ1-5, with 8 bases lining up with TRBD1. J lost 3 bases, V lost 2 bases, and 3 bases had no gene match. The CDR3 is 15 residues long. Germline assignment: CDR1 MNHNY and CDR2 SVGAGI (reference sequence). This CDR3 reads CASSYEQGDNQPQHF. In DNA form, the CDR3 reads TGTGCCAGCAGTTACGAACAGGGGGACAATCAGCCCCAGCATTTT.

This chain links TRBV25-1 with TRBJ2-1; 8 bases map to TRBD2. In germline, CDR1 is MGHDK, CDR2 SYGVNS. V lost 1 base, J lost 7 bases, and 6 bases stayed unmatched. There are 15 residues in the CDR3. This chain's CDR3 is CASSEFSGMRNEQFF. The CDR3 DNA is TGTGCCAGCAGTGAATTTAGCGGGATGAGGAATGAGCAGTTCTTC.

The rearrangement uses TRBV28 and TRBJ2-2; 10 bases agree with TRBD2. V lost 5 bases, J lost 5 bases, and 5 bases stayed unmatched. Germline CDR1 and CDR2: MDHEN and SYDVKM. The CDR3 runs to 15 residues. In nucleotides, the CDR3 is TGTGCCAGCAGTCCTAGCGGGAGTCGTACCGGGGAGCTGTTTTTT. This translates into CASSPSGSRTGELFF.

The sample holds one count of this clone. The chain combines TRBV11-3 with TRBJ2-1; 9 nucleotides line up with TRBD1. V dropped 5 bases and J dropped 7; count of bases not matched to a gene: 6. This CDR3 region has 14 residues. CDR1 SGHNT and CDR2 YENEEA come from the germline V gene. CDR3 nucleotides: TGTGCCAGCAGCCACGGGACAGGGAGGAATGAGCAGTTCTTC. Translation gives CASSHGTGRNEQFF.

The chain carries TRBV18 and TRBJ2-2, with 13 bases matching TRBD2. The CDR3 totals 20 residues. The V segment lost 4 bases and the J segment 4 bases; nucleotides outside the gene matches: 15. Per the germline V gene, CDR1 is KGHSH and CDR2 is LQKENI. The DNA for the CDR3 is TGTGCCAGCTCACTTTATCTACCGGGACTAGCGGGAATGGGCACCGGGGAGCTGTTTTTT. Translation gives CASSLYLPGLAGMGTGELFF.

This clone has a single count. The same CDR3 can be traced to other DNA sequences in this sample. The chain employs TRBV14 and TRBJ1-1, with TRBD1 identical over 7 bases. CDR3 length: 15 residues. Germline-derived CDR1 and CDR2 are SGHDN and FVKESK. The V gene end was trimmed by 4 bases and the J gene end by 0 bases; junction bases not matched to a gene: 5. CDR3 nucleotides: TGTGCCAGCAGCCTAAGGACAGGCCTGAACACTGAAGCTTTCTTT. This codes for CASSLRTGLNTEAFF.